This entry lists 17 T cell receptor beta chains sequenced from one sample in a study of molecular identifiers for immune sequencing clone quantification. TCRdb independently ran MiXCR on the PCR reads; one entry per CDR3 protein. The repertoire has about half a million distinct CDR3 sequences, around 23% of them found once; the top ten carry just over 0.75%. The specimen sequenced was naive CD8+ T cells from blood, with Jurkat cell RNA spiked in. Subset in this sample: FACS-sorted CD8+CD4-CCR7+CD45RA+ naive T cells. These receptors originate from a human donor in good health. Some libraries in this study had Jurkat cell RNA spiked in.

With respect to this clonotype: Since a much larger clone is just one base distant, this may be a read error. This chain uses TRBV7-2 with TRBJ2-3; D not certain. Germline V CDR1 and CDR2: SGHTA, FQGNSA. Trimming cost V 2 bases and J 4 bases, with 10 bases left between them. The CDR3 consists of 14 residues. In nucleotides, the CDR3 is TGTGCCAGCAGCTTACGAAACCCCGCAGATACGCAGTATTTT. Amino acids: CASSLRNPADTQYF.

This clonotype came up many times. This chain uses TRBV7-9 with TRBJ2-5; TRBD1 matches 7 bases. With 4 bases clipped from V and 2 bases from J, the junction kept 7 bases outside the gene matches. The CDR3 contains 15 residues. Germline-derived CDR1 and CDR2 are SEHNR and FQNEAQ (reference sequence). DNA of the CDR3: TGTGCCAGCAGCTCCCCGGGACAGTTTCAAGAGACCCAGTACTTC. Encoded protein: CASSSPGQFQETQYF.

The chain has TRBV6-2 or TRBV6-3 and TRBJ1-2; D is possibly TRBD1 (5 bases). V lost 4 bases, J lost 4 bases, and 10 bases lay in between. Germline lookup yields CDR1 MNHEY and CDR2 SVGEGT. The CDR3 runs 13 residues. DNA of the CDR3: TGTGCCAGCAGTTTGTCGGGGCTCTATGGCTACACCTTC. It yields the protein CASSLSGLYGYTF.

On this clonotype itself: This may come from a read error, since a much larger clone is one base off. The chain combines TRBV29-1 with TRBJ1-5; 8 bases are a match to TRBD1. Germline CDR1 and CDR2: SQVTM and ANQGSEA. V shed 4 bases, J shed 7 bases, and the junction held 6 bases outside the gene matches. The CDR3 sequence is 13 residues long. The chain's CDR3 is CSVVTGDWQPQHF. The CDR3 DNA reads TGCAGCGTTGTGACAGGGGATTGGCAGCCCCAGCATTTT. Looking up the rest from reference TRBV29-1 and TRBJ1-5 gives the full variable domain: SAVISQKPSRDICQRGTSLTIQCQVDSQVTMMFWYRQQPGQSLTLIATANQGSEATYESGFVIDKFPISRPNLTFSTLTVSNMSPEDSSIYLCSVVTGDWQPQHFGDGTRLSIL.

This clonotype was counted between two and nine times. A much larger clonotype is one base distant, so this may be a read error. The chain links TRBV4-1 to TRBJ2-3; no firm D call. CDR1 MGHRA and CDR2 YSYEKL come from the germline V gene. V lost 2 bases and J 4 bases, leaving 7 bases between the germline ends. The CDR3 is 13 amino acids. CDR3 nucleotide sequence: TGCGCCAGCAGCCAAATGCGCCCAGATACGCAGTATTTT. Translated, it gives CASSQMRPDTQYF.

This clonotype was picked up a small number of times. V gene TRBV7-9 combines with J gene TRBJ2-7; weak D call: TRBD2 (6 bases). The CDR3 length is 14 residues. V lost 5 bases to trimming and J lost 2 bases, with 13 bases between them. Germline-derived CDR1 and CDR2 are SEHNR and FQNEAQ (reference sequence). CDR3 nucleotide sequence: TGTGCCAGCAGCGCGGGATATCCGACCTACGAGCAGTACTTC. Protein product: CASSAGYPTYEQYF.

This clonotype was picked up many times. The genes are TRBV5-1 and TRBJ2-3; 9 bases map to TRBD1. The CDR3 totals 16 residues. V dropped 3 bases and J dropped 2; count of bases not matched to a gene: 7. Germline V gene lookup returns CDR1 SGHRS and CDR2 YFSETQ. Here the CDR3 DNA reads TGCGCCAGCAGCTCCGGGGACAGGGCAGACACAGATACGCAGTATTTT. Protein product: CASSSGDRADTDTQYF. Filled out from reference TRBV5-1 and TRBJ2-3, the complete variable domain reads KAGVTQTPRYLIKTRGQQVTLSCSPISGHRSVSWYQQTPGQGLQFLFEYFSETQRNKGNFPGRFSGRQFSNSRSEMNVSTLELGDSALYLCASSSGDRADTDTQYFGPGTRLTVL.

The chain recombines TRBV11-2 with TRBJ2-7; a weak D match, TRBD1 (6 bases). The CDR3 runs to 15 residues. Per germline, CDR1 SGHAT and CDR2 FQNNGV. V was trimmed by 2 bases and J by 4 bases, leaving 15 bases between them. The CDR3 sequence: CASSLTPRTEYEQYF. In nucleotides, the CDR3 is TGTGCCAGCAGCTTAACCCCACGGACAGAGTACGAGCAGTACTTC.

A word on this clonotype: One end of the junction fails to match germline, which may point to a read error. The V gene is TRBV5-1, the J gene TRBJ2-5, with D maybe TRBD1 (6 bases). The CDR3 consists of 12 residues. Per germline, CDR1 SGHRS and CDR2 YFSETQ. The CDR3 loop is CASRDNQETPYF. As DNA, the CDR3 is TGCGCCAGTAGGGACAACCAAGAGACCCCGTACTTC. The full variable domain, with the rest looked up from reference TRBV5-1 and TRBJ2-5, is KAGVTQTPRYLIKTRGQQVTLSCSPISGHRSVSWYQQTPGQGLQFLFEYFSETQRNKGNFPGRFSGRQFSNSRSEMNVSTLELGDSALYLCASRDNQETPYFGPGTRLLVL.

With regard to this clonotype: A much larger clonotype is one base distant, so this may be a read error. This chain links TRBV27 with TRBJ2-7; the D gene is possibly TRBD2 (6 bases). From germline, CDR1 is MNHEY and CDR2 SMNVEV (reference sequence). The CDR3 runs to 14 residues. V was cut by 6 bases and J by 6 bases, with 18 bases left in between. The CDR3 loop reads CASSKGSRGPEQYF. The CDR3 DNA follows: TGTGCCAGCAGCAAGGGCTCGCGGGGCCCCGAGCAGTACTTC.

Of note for this clonotype: A much larger clonotype is one base distant, so this may be a read error. The chain couples TRBV27 to TRBJ2-3, with 10 bases lining up with TRBD2. The CDR3 extends over 15 amino acids. The germline CDR1 and CDR2 sequences are MNHEY and SMNVEV (reference sequence). Trimming at V came to 6 bases and at J to 6 bases, leaving 9 bases not matched to a gene. In nucleotides, the CDR3 is TGTGCCAGCAGATTAAGAGCGGGGGGGGCCGATACGCAGTATTTT. Translating gives CASRLRAGGADTQYF.

The chain recombines TRBV27 with TRBJ2-3; 11 positions match TRBD1. The germline V gene encodes CDR1 MNHEY and CDR2 SMNVEV (reference sequence). Unmatched junction bases numbered 4, after V lost 5 bases and J lost 6 bases. The CDR3 consists of 14 residues. This CDR3 reads CASSLRTGGDTQYF. The CDR3 region has the DNA TGTGCCAGCAGTCTCAGGACAGGGGGCGATACGCAGTATTTT.

Ten or more counts support this clonotype. The chain links TRBV6-5 to TRBJ1-1, with D uncertain. This CDR3 contains 13 residues. V was shortened by 2 bases and J by 7 bases, with 11 bases between the two germline ends. Germline V lookup: CDR1 MNHEY, CDR2 SVGAGI. For the CDR3, the DNA is TGTGCCAGCAGTTACACCGAATCGAGTGAAGCTTTCTTT. Residues: CASSYTESSEAFF.

This clonotype has a single count. The chain couples TRBV20-1 to TRBJ2-5, with 7 bases lining up with TRBD1. The CDR3 consists of 16 residues. Germline V gene lookup returns CDR1 DFQATT and CDR2 SNEGSKA (reference sequence). The V segment lost 2 bases and the J segment 9 bases; nucleotides outside the gene matches: 18. CDR3 nucleotides: TGCAGTGCTAGACCCACAGGGGCCCTGAGGGTCGGGGCCCAGTACTTC. It yields the protein CSARPTGALRVGAQYF.

This clonotype came up a few times. The rearrangement uses TRBV27 and TRBJ2-3, with 9 bases that match TRBD2. Germline values: CDR1 MNHEY, CDR2 SMNVEV (reference sequence). This CDR3 is 14 amino acids long. Germline trimming cut 1 base from V and 5 bases from J; bases unmatched to any gene: 1. The CDR3 DNA sequence: TGTGCCAGCAGTTTATTTAGCGGGGGAGATACGCAGTATTTT. The encoded protein is CASSLFSGGDTQYF.

V usage is TRBV9 and J usage is TRBJ2-2; TRBD1 aligns across 9 bases. CDR1 and CDR2 (germline): SGDLS, YYNGEE. V dropped 4 bases and J dropped 6; count of bases not matched to a gene: 7. There are 15 residues in the CDR3. CDR3 sequence reads: CASSMGTGFAGELFF. The CDR3 DNA sequence: TGTGCCAGCAGCATGGGGACAGGGTTTGCCGGGGAGCTGTTTTTT.

Ten or more counts support this clonotype. The chain recombines TRBV7-6 with TRBJ2-3; D gene uncertain. Germline loops: CDR1 SGHVS, CDR2 FNYEAQ. Deletions cut 1 base from V and 3 bases from J, with 8 bases between. The CDR3 is 14 amino acids. The CDR3, as DNA: TGTGCCAGCAGCTTAGTATCCCAGACAGATACGCAGTATTTT. Translated, it gives CASSLVSQTDTQYF.